This TCR beta chain was obtained from a study of blood T cell repertoires in COVID-19. Study details: Nucleic acid was either cDNA or gDNA, and it came from T cells, B-cell-depleted T cells, or PBMCs.

The ends were cut back, 7 bases at V and 4 bases at J, with 16 bases in the middle. The CDR3 has 13 residues. Looked up from germline, CDR1 is SQVTM and CDR2 is ANQGSEA. Original analysis: From reference gene primer amplification, estimates of nucleated cell counts were derived. Clones were read by immunoSEQ multiplex PCR, and TCRdb kept only the in-frame ones, dropping some. D and trimming were read from the DNA, whereas the V and J calls and clone size are those reported in that table. The sample has approximately 140,000 clones, 85% to 90% seen once. V is TRBV29-1 and J is TRBJ2-5; no clear D. This TCR was sampled from a man in his 70s with active COVID-19. The sample was peripheral blood. CDR3 coding DNA: TGCAGCGCCAGAAATTATCGGGTAGAGACCCAGTACTTC. This encodes CSARNYRVETQYF.